These 31 T cell receptor beta chains share one sample of origin, sequenced in a study of tumor-infiltrating lymphocytes in primary liver carcinoma. The study co-extracted DNA and RNA from about 19-30 mg of unsorted bulk tissue. The researchers produced TCR beta cDNA from 500 ng total RNA with a constant-region primer. ARM-PCR, slightly modified, supplied the TCR beta libraries through three nested multiplex PCR rounds. Both of the initial two PCR rounds ran for about 11 cycles and employed TRBV1-TRBV30 forward primers alongside a C-beta reverse primer. TCRdb reprocessed the multiplex PCR reads with MiXCR, giving one entry per CDR3 protein. There are 55,000 or so distinct CDR3 sequences in the sample; 70% to 85% occur only once, and around 57% lies in the top ten. Material: liver tumor tissue from sampling region 2. Subset indicated: tumor region T2, inferior pole. The receptors here all came from a man aged 40-49 years with primary liver carcinoma and hepatitis B virus infection.

This clonotype occurred a few times. Germline and junction disagree at one end, which may indicate a read error. This rearrangement joins TRBV11-2 to TRBJ2-3; the match to TRBD2 covers 12 bases. Germline V gene sequence: CDR1 SGHAT, CDR2 FQNNGV. This CDR3 region has 15 residues. CDR3 sequence reads: CASSLTSGSTGTQCF. The CDR3, as DNA: TGTGCCAGCAGCTTGACTAGCGGGAGTACAGGTACGCAGTGTTTT.

Notes on this clonotype: One junction end disagrees with the germline gene, perhaps due to a read error. This chain links TRBV11-2 with TRBJ1-1; 7 nucleotides agree with TRBD1. The germline V gene encodes CDR1 SGHAT and CDR2 FQNNGV. The CDR3 length is 16 residues. CDR3 bases: TGTACCAGCAGCCCATCCAGGGGGTTTGTGAACACTAAAGCTTTCTTT. It specifies CTSSPSRGFVNTKAFF. Based on the CDR3 plus reference TRBV11-2 and TRBJ1-1, the full variable domain is EAGVAQSPRYKIIEKRQSVAFWCNPISGHATLYWYQQILGQGPKLLIQFQNNGVVDDSQLPKDRFSAERLKGVDSTLKIQPAKLEDSAVYLCTSSPSRGFVNTKAFFGQGTRLTVV.

The chain uses TRBV6-2 or TRBV6-3 and TRBJ1-2; D not resolved. The CDR3 is 10 residues long. Germline CDR1 and CDR2: MNHEY and SVGEGT. With 7 bases removed from V and 6 bases from J, the gap between germline ends came to 6 bases. The CDR3 reads CASTKDGYTF. The CDR3 DNA reads TGTGCCAGCACCAAGGATGGCTACACCTTC.

This chain connects TRBV11-3 to TRBJ2-3, with 8 nucleotides matching TRBD1. The CDR3 is made up of 16 amino acids. Germline V gene lookup returns CDR1 SGHNT and CDR2 YENEEA. Unmatched junction bases numbered 7, after V lost 5 bases and J lost 0 bases. Here the CDR3 DNA reads TGTGCCAGCAGCCCCCGACAGGGGTCAAGCACAGATACGCAGTATTTT. Amino acid sequence: CASSPRQGSSTDTQYF.

As regards this clonotype: As the CDR3 is not closed by the conserved phenylalanine or tryptophan, this likely results from a read error. The J gene is TRBJ1-6, the V gene TRBV11-1, with D tentatively TRBD1 (5 bases). Germline values: CDR1 SGHAT, CDR2 FQDESV (reference sequence). This CDR3 has 13 residues. CDR3 coding DNA: TGTACCAGCAGCCGGACATTAGTTTCACCCCTCCACTTA. It encodes CTSSRTLVSPLHL.

In this sample, this clonotype turned up a few times. The V call is TRBV11-2, the J call TRBJ2-5, with TRBD2 matching over 8 bases. CDR3 length: 16 residues. J lost 14 bases, V lost 5 bases, and 22 bases had no gene match. CDR1 and CDR2 from the germline V gene are SGHAT and FQNNGV. The CDR3 DNA follows: TGTGCCAGCAGCCAAACTCCTGGCGGGGGGAAGGAAATCCAATACTTC. Residues: CASSQTPGGGKEIQYF.

This rearrangement joins TRBV4-1 to TRBJ2-5, with 12 bases aligning to TRBD2. CDR3 length: 17 residues. The V and J ends lost 10 bases and 4 bases, in that order; junction bases with no gene match: 16. Germline-derived CDR1 and CDR2 are MGHRA and YSYEKL. CDR3 DNA sequence: TGCGCCAACAGTCACCAAGGACTAGCGGGACTCTCAGAGACCCAGTACTTC. As protein: CANSHQGLAGLSETQYF.

This clonotype has at least ten counts. V and J are TRBV29-1 and TRBJ1-4; D unclear. V was shortened by 4 bases and J by 1 base, with 4 bases between the two germline ends. CDR1 and CDR2 from the germline V gene are SQVTM and ANQGSEA. The length of the CDR3 is 12 residues. Here the CDR3 DNA reads TGCAGCGTTGGCCGAACTAATGAAAAACTGTTTTTT. Protein: CSVGRTNEKLFF. The full variable domain, rest sourced from reference TRBV29-1 and TRBJ1-4, is SAVISQKPSRDICQRGTSLTIQCQVDSQVTMMFWYRQQPGQSLTLIATANQGSEATYESGFVIDKFPISRPNLTFSTLTVSNMSPEDSSIYLCSVGRTNEKLFFGSGTQLSVL.

In regard to this clonotype: Relative to the germline gene, one junction end is altered; a read error may explain this. This chain links TRBV11-2 with TRBJ2-3; 7 bases are a match to TRBD2. The CDR3 has 16 amino acids. Germline V gene sequence: CDR1 SGHAT, CDR2 FQNNGV. The CDR3 here is CASSRETGRVGDTEYF. The CDR3 nucleotides read TGTGCCAGCAGCCGGGAAACTGGGAGGGTCGGAGATACAGAGTACTTT.

This chain links TRBV11-3 with TRBJ2-1; D gene uncertain. Deletions cut 8 bases from V and 9 bases from J, with 17 bases between. This CDR3 is 13 amino acids long. CDR1 and CDR2 from the germline V gene are SGHNT and YENEEA. The CDR3 bases are TGTGCCAGCGGCTCGGACCCGATGGGTGAGCAGTTCTTC. This encodes CASGSDPMGEQFF. The full variable domain, completed using reference TRBV11-3 and TRBJ2-1, is EAGVVQSPRYKIIEKKQPVAFWCNPISGHNTLYWYLQNLGQGPELLIRYENEEAVDDSQLPKDRFSAERLKGVDSTLKIQPAELGDSAVYLCASGSDPMGEQFFGPGTRLTVL.

In its sample, this clonotype was seen once. Without the conserved terminal phenylalanine or tryptophan, this CDR3 likely stems from a read error. V is TRBV6-2 or TRBV6-3 and J is TRBJ2-7, with a tentative D call TRBD2 (6 bases). Germline V lookup: CDR1 MNHEY, CDR2 SVGEGT. Trimming removed 1 base from V and 7 bases from J, with 14 bases in between. CDR3 length: 14 residues. CDR3 loop: CASSYLEGFGEQYL. The CDR3 DNA is TGTGCCAGCAGTTACTTGGAGGGGTTCGGGGAGCAGTACCTC.

This sequence joins TRBV27 and TRBJ2-3; D is unclear. V lost 5 bases to trimming and J lost 2 bases, with 8 bases between them. In germline, CDR1 is MNHEY, CDR2 SMNVEV (reference sequence). There are 13 residues in the CDR3. The chain's CDR3 is CASSPLDTDTQYF. The CDR3 DNA reads as TGTGCCAGCAGTCCCCTGGACACAGATACGCAGTATTTT.

With regard to this clonotype: A much larger clone is a single base away; this may be a read error. The chain employs TRBV11-2 and TRBJ1-4; unclear D gene. The CDR3 loop spans 15 amino acids. Germline lookup yields CDR1 SGHAT and CDR2 FQNNGV. The CDR3 DNA follows: TGTGCCAGCAAGACTCCAGGAGGAACAAATGGAAAACTGTTTTTT. It encodes CASKTPGGTNGKLFF.

Worth noting for this clonotype: Possible read error: a much larger clone is one base away. This chain joins TRBV11-2 and TRBJ1-3; D call uncertain. V lost 3 bases and J 1 base, leaving 7 bases between the germline ends. CDR1 is SGHAT and CDR2 is FQNNGV in the germline V gene. The CDR3 length is 14 residues. CDR3 bases: TGTGCCAGCAGCTTGACCTCGTCTGGAAACACCATATATTTT. Protein product: CASSLTSSGNTIYF.

This clonotype occurred many times. At one boundary the junction diverges from the germline segment, which might be a read error. The chain is built from TRBV11-2 and TRBJ2-1; 8 nucleotides line up with TRBD2. The CDR3 sequence is 14 residues long. The germline CDR1 and CDR2 sequences are SGHAT and FQNNGV. The CDR3 is CVSSPGGPYNEQFF. CDR3 coding DNA: TGTGTCAGCAGCCCGGGAGGGCCGTACAATGAGCAGTTCTTC.

In this sample, this clonotype turned up once. Sequence at one end of the junction differs from germline and may be a read error. This sequence joins TRBV20-1 and TRBJ1-1, with D tentatively TRBD1 (5 bases). CDR1 and CDR2 (germline): DFQATT, SNEGSKA (reference sequence). This CDR3 is built from 14 residues. CDR3 DNA: TGCAGTCCTAGCAGGGTGGTCGTGAACACTGAAGCTTTCTTT. The encoded protein is CSPSRVVVNTEAFF.

The chain combines TRBV11-2 with TRBJ1-4, with 8 positions matching TRBD1. CDR3 size: 14 residues. Germline V gene lookup returns CDR1 SGHAT and CDR2 FQNNGV. V shed 8 bases and J 7 bases; nucleotides not matched to a gene: 9. In DNA form, the CDR3 reads TGTGCCAGCGGCAGGACAGGGAGGTTTGAAAAACTGTTTTTT. Protein sequence: CASGRTGRFEKLFF.

Comments on this clonotype: This CDR3 is missing its conserved last phenylalanine or tryptophan, likely due to a read error. The chain combines TRBV6-2 or TRBV6-3 with TRBJ2-7, with 10 bases that match TRBD2. Per germline, CDR1 MNHEY and CDR2 SVGEGT. The V and J ends lost 5 bases and 4 bases, in that order; junction bases with no gene match: 11. The CDR3 is 16 residues long. CDR3 amino acids: CASSPQSGRVDYEQYL. The CDR3 DNA follows: TGTGCCAGCAGTCCCCAAAGCGGGAGGGTCGATTACGAGCAGTACTTA.

About this clonotype: Germline is not matched at one junction end, which may reflect a read error. The J gene is TRBJ2-7, the V gene TRBV29-1; D is possibly TRBD1 (6 bases). The CDR3 consists of 11 residues. Germline CDR1 and CDR2: SQVTM and ANQGSEA. CDR3 region: CSTGFNYEQYF. The DNA of the CDR3 is TGCAGCACAGGGTTCAACTACGAGCAATACTTC.

A word on this clonotype: A much larger clone sits a single nucleotide away, making a read error possible. This chain joins TRBV12-3 or TRBV12-4 and TRBJ2-7; no clear D gene. This CDR3 has 15 amino acids. Written as DNA, the CDR3 is TGTGTCAGCAGTTTATTGATAGGGCTAAAGAACGAGCAGTACTTC. Protein sequence: CVSSLLIGLKNEQYF.

The genes are TRBV5-5 and TRBJ2-7; D unclear. The germline gives CDR1 SGHKS, CDR2 YYEKEE (reference sequence). The V end was cut by 2 bases, the J end by 2 bases, with 20 bases between. There are 17 residues in the CDR3. DNA for the CDR3: TGTGCCAGCAGCTTAGAGCAAGACCTGACTTGGCCCTACGAGCAGTACTTC. It specifies CASSLEQDLTWPYEQYF.

The chain recombines TRBV5-6 with TRBJ1-1, with D possibly being TRBD1 (5 bases). The CDR3 has 14 amino acids. V was shortened by 6 bases and J by 0 bases, with 12 bases between the two germline ends. Germline loops: CDR1 SGHDT, CDR2 YYEEEE. The CDR3 loop is CASKLQGLNTEAFF. DNA of the CDR3: TGTGCCAGCAAGTTGCAGGGATTGAACACTGAAGCTTTCTTT.

The chain links TRBV6-1 to TRBJ2-3; 7 nucleotides match TRBD2. Trimming cost V 7 bases and J 2 bases; bases outside gene matches: 12. The germline gives CDR1 MNHNS, CDR2 SASEGT. The CDR3 totals 16 residues. The CDR3 loop reads CASIPRASGHTDTQYF. The CDR3, as DNA: TGTGCCAGCATTCCGAGGGCTAGCGGTCACACAGATACGCAGTATTTT.

This clonotype was seen a handful of times. This chain links TRBV20-1 with TRBJ1-1; perhaps TRBD1 as D (6 bases). CDR3 length: 11 amino acids. The germline V and J ends were trimmed by 6 bases and 9 bases, with 14 bases remaining between them. CDR1 and CDR2 from the germline V gene are DFQATT and SNEGSKA (reference sequence). The CDR3 sequence: CSARGQGKAFF. CDR3 coding DNA: TGCAGTGCCCGGGGCCAGGGGAAAGCTTTCTTT.

This chain joins TRBV11-2 and TRBJ2-5, with D tentatively TRBD2 (5 bases). With 5 bases removed from V and 2 bases from J, the gap between germline ends came to 9 bases. CDR3 length equals 13 residues. CDR1 is SGHAT, CDR2 FQNNGV, per germline. The chain's CDR3 is CASSPGYQETQYF. The CDR3 DNA follows: TGTGCCAGCAGCCCGGGATATCAAGAGACCCAGTACTTC.

With respect to this clonotype: Sequence at one end of the junction differs from germline and may be a read error. V gene TRBV11-2 combines with J gene TRBJ2-2; tentatively, D is TRBD2 (5 bases). Germline CDR1 and CDR2: SGHAT and FQNNGV. The CDR3 length is 17 residues. CDR3 residues: CARSLALGAANTRKLFF. CDR3 sequence (DNA): TGTGCCCGCAGCTTAGCATTAGGAGCGGCGAACACCAGGAAGCTGTTTTTT.

Concerning this clonotype itself: An end of the junction does not agree with germline; a read error may underlie this. V and J are TRBV29-1 and TRBJ2-1; D is unresolved. The CDR3 consists of 12 residues. Germline loops: CDR1 SQVTM, CDR2 ANQGSEA. The CDR3 coding sequence is TGCAGCGTCACCCTTACCTACAATGAGAAGTTCTTC. Protein sequence: CSVTLTYNEKFF.

A word on this clonotype: Its ends do not fully match the called genes, so a read error is possible. V gene TRBV4-2 combines with J gene TRBJ2-3; 10 bases are shared with TRBD2. The V gene's germline CDR1 is LGHNA and CDR2 YNFKEQ. This CDR3 is built from 18 residues. CDR3 nucleotides: TGTACCAGCAGCCAAGTGACGCTTCTAGCGGGAGCGAGAGATACGCAGTATTTT. Amino acids: CTSSQVTLLAGARDTQYF.

Comments on this clonotype: An end of the junction differs from the germline gene, which may be a read error. The gene calls are TRBV4-3 and TRBJ2-1, with D maybe TRBD1 (5 bases). Germline CDR1 reads LGHNA; CDR2 reads YSLEER. CDR3 length equals 13 residues. The CDR3 DNA reads as TGCGCCACCAGCCTAACAGGTTACAATGAGCAGTTCTTC. This gives the protein CATSLTGYNEQFF.

As regards this clonotype: Without the conserved terminal phenylalanine or tryptophan, this CDR3 likely stems from a read error. The chain is built from TRBV5-5 and TRBJ2-1, with TRBD1 identical over 8 bases. In germline, CDR1 is SGHKS, CDR2 YYEKEE (reference sequence). This CDR3 spans 15 amino acids. The DNA for the CDR3 is TGTGCCAGCAGCCCTGGACAGGGTTCCCACAATGATCAGTTCTCC. This gives the protein CASSPGQGSHNDQFS.

The V and J genes are TRBV11-1 and TRBJ1-1; no clear D gene. V lost 7 bases and J lost 0, with 12 bases in between. The V gene's germline CDR1 is SGHAT and CDR2 FQDESV (reference sequence). This CDR3 contains 14 residues. Written as DNA, the CDR3 is TGTGCCAGCACCGGGAGTGACTTGAACACTGAAGCTTTCTTT. Its protein product is CASTGSDLNTEAFF.